The 9 T cell receptor beta chains below were found in one sample sequenced in a study of T cell responses to AZD1222 COVID-19 vaccine. Method: immunoSEQ multiplex PCR; TCRdb's copy keeps in-frame clones and lacks some. This sample has under 50,000 clones, with around nine tenths found just once. Here the sequenced sample was peripheral blood, taken 28 days after the second AZD1222 dose. These TCRs come from an adult who received the AZD1222 COVID-19 vaccine.

The J gene is TRBJ1-2, the V gene TRBV7-2, with 8 positions matching TRBD1. CDR3 size: 16 residues. Germline V gives CDR1 SGHTA, CDR2 FQGNSA. V dropped 0 bases and J dropped 5; count of bases not matched to a gene: 8. CDR3 loop: CASSLAFSGGGYGYTF. The DNA for the CDR3 is TGTGCCAGCAGCTTAGCTTTTTCAGGGGGCGGATATGGCTACACCTTC.

This sequence joins TRBV3-1 (or the pseudogene TRBV3-2) and TRBJ2-7; maybe TRBD2 (6 bases). The CDR3 runs 16 residues. V was clipped by 1 base and J by 1 base, with 14 bases between them. CDR1 LGHDT and CDR2 YNNKEL come from the germline V gene (reference sequence). CDR3 sequence reads: CASSQAPGTLSYEQYF. DNA of the CDR3: TGTGCCAGCAGCCAAGCCCCCGGGACTCTGTCCTACGAGCAGTACTTC.

This clone was detected only once. This rearrangement joins TRBV28 to TRBJ1-1; possibly TRBD1 for D (6 bases). This CDR3 is built from 13 residues. The V end lost 9 bases, the J end lost 1 base, and 12 bases lay between the germline ends. CDR1 is MDHEN, CDR2 SYDVKM, per germline. Here the CDR3 DNA reads TGTGCCAGTGAAACAGGGAAGAACACTGAAGCTTTCTTT. Amino acids: CASETGKNTEAFF.

V and J are TRBV2 and TRBJ2-7; TRBD1 matches at 8 bases. CDR1 and CDR2 from the germline V gene are SNHLY and FYNNEI. The junction had 3 bases not matched to a gene; V was cut back by 2 bases and J by 3 bases. This CDR3 region has 14 residues. The CDR3 DNA is TGTGCCAGCAGTGAACCTGGACAGGGCTACGAGCAGTACTTC. Its translation: CASSEPGQGYEQYF.

The table lists this clone with a count of one. V usage is TRBV6-5 and J usage is TRBJ1-5, with a possible D match to TRBD1 (6 bases). V was clipped by 5 bases and J by 4 bases, with 9 bases between them. The CDR3 runs 13 residues. Germline loops: CDR1 MNHEY, CDR2 SVGAGI. The CDR3 region is CASSRQANQPQHF. Here the CDR3 DNA reads TGTGCCAGCAGTAGACAGGCTAATCAGCCCCAGCATTTT.

The chain has TRBV11-2 and TRBJ1-5; D possibly corresponds to TRBD1 (5 bases). CDR3 length: 14 residues. V lost 2 bases and J lost 7, with 12 bases in between. Germline V CDR1 and CDR2: SGHAT, FQNNGV. The CDR3 region is CASSLQGWDQPQHF. The CDR3 region has the DNA TGTGCCAGCAGCTTACAGGGTTGGGACCAGCCCCAGCATTTT.

As DNA, the CDR3 is TGTGCCAGCAGGCTATGGACAGGGGAAAATCAGCCCCAGCATTTT. Translating it yields CASRLWTGENQPQHF. J is TRBJ1-5 and V is TRBV28, with 9 bases aligning to TRBD1. Germline CDR1 reads MDHEN; CDR2 reads SYDVKM. There are 15 residues in the CDR3. Unmatched junction bases numbered 7, after V lost 6 bases and J lost 4 bases.

The V gene is TRBV6-2 or TRBV6-3, the J gene TRBJ2-1; D is uncertain. Trimming removed 0 bases from V and 12 bases from J, with 12 bases in between. Germline CDR1 and CDR2: MNHEY and SVGEGT. The CDR3 extends over 13 amino acids. For the CDR3, the DNA is TGTGCCAGCAGTTACTCGATGGCCTCCGGGCAGTTCTTC. Translated, it gives CASSYSMASGQFF.

The chain combines TRBV19 with TRBJ2-7, with D perhaps TRBD2 (5 bases). The CDR3 has 14 residues. The V gene's germline CDR1 is LNHDA and CDR2 SQIVND (reference sequence). V lost 0 bases, J lost 5 bases, and 11 bases lay in between. In nucleotides, the CDR3 is TGTGCCAGTAGTATAGATTCCAGAGGGAACGAGCAGTACTTC. Translating gives CASSIDSRGNEQYF.